This T cell receptor beta chain was sequenced for a study of glioma-infiltrating T cells. General observations from the study: Tissue and blood shared very few CDR3 sequences.

Details on this clonotype: Its antigen is unidentified.

Using RNA template, CDR3s of TCR alpha and beta were amplified with iRepertoire arm-PCR. One-step reverse transcription and amplification started from approximately 100-400 ng of tissue mRNA or PBMC total RNA. MiXCR, run by TCRdb on the multiplex PCR reads, gives a single entry per CDR3 protein. The sample has under 200,000 distinct CDR3 sequences; about 46% are singletons. The ends lost 4 bases at V and 5 bases at J; junction bases unmatched: 13. CDR3 size: 16 residues. Germline V gene data show CDR1 as SGHTA and CDR2 as FQGNSA. The receptor's source is a human donor with low-grade glioma or glioblastoma, undergoing nonglioma brain surgery, or in good health (not recorded which). Sequencing was carried out using glioma tissue, nonneoplastic brain tissue, or PBMCs (not recorded which). The J gene is TRBJ2-5, the V gene TRBV7-2; 7 positions agree with TRBD2. The CDR3 is CASSSGLKWEGETQYF. DNA of the CDR3: TGTGCCAGCAGCTCCGGACTGAAATGGGAGGGGGAGACCCAGTACTTC.